This T cell receptor beta chain was captured in a study of blood T cell repertoires in COVID-19. Study as a whole: Spain, Italy and the United States supplied samples that represented acute and convalescent COVID-19. PBMCs, B-cell-depleted T cells, or T cells were the source of the cDNA or gDNA that made up the material.

The CDR3 contains 15 residues. Germline-derived CDR1 and CDR2 are MNHEY and SVGAGI. The germline V and J ends were trimmed by 0 bases and 4 bases, with 12 bases remaining between them. As processed by the authors: Reference gene primer amplification gave estimated nucleated cell counts. Assay used: immunoSEQ multiplex PCR; TCRdb lists only in-frame clones, some missing. V and J calls and clone size are given by that table; D and trimming were obtained from the DNA. The sample contains a few hundred thousand clones, roughly 86% of which appear only once. The rearrangement links TRBV6-5 to TRBJ2-5; D may be TRBD1 (6 bases). This clonotype originated in a young woman with acute or convalescent COVID-19. Sample: peripheral blood. The CDR3 DNA sequence: TGTGCCAGCAGTTACTCGAGGCTAGGGGGAGAGACCCAGTACTTC. Translating gives CASSYSRLGGETQYF.